The 12 T cell receptor beta chains below come from one sample, sequenced in a study of blood T cell repertoires in COVID-19. The repertoire was sequenced with immunoSEQ multiplex PCR; TCRdb's copy has only in-frame clones and lacks some. The data show fewer than 250,000 clones, about 80% seen once. Input material: peripheral blood. These receptors came from a woman aged 45-60 years with acute or convalescent COVID-19.

The chain employs TRBV27 and TRBJ1-1; a weak D match, TRBD1 (6 bases). Germline V lookup: CDR1 MNHEY, CDR2 SMNVEV (reference sequence). The germline V and J ends were trimmed by 7 bases and 5 bases, with 20 bases remaining between them. The CDR3 totals 15 residues. CDR3 protein: CASKVQRGPGTEAFF. The CDR3 coding sequence is TGTGCCAGCAAAGTCCAGCGGGGGCCTGGGACTGAAGCTTTCTTT.

The CDR3 reads CARLTSGPPTDTQYF. CDR3 sequence (DNA): TGTGCCAGATTGACTAGCGGGCCACCCACAGATACGCAGTATTTT. The V call is TRBV5-3, the J call TRBJ2-3; 10 nucleotides line up with TRBD2. TRBV5-3 is annotated as an ORF whose role is uncertain. CDR3 length: 15 residues. The trim removed 7 bases at V and 2 bases at J, leaving 7 bases unmatched.

This rearrangement joins TRBV15 to TRBJ1-4; D perhaps matches TRBD1 (6 bases). Germline CDR1 is LNHNV and CDR2 is YYDKDF (reference sequence). The CDR3 covers 15 residues. V was trimmed by 0 bases and J by 10 bases, leaving 15 bases between them. CDR3 sequence: CATSRDSYRESKLFF. CDR3 coding DNA: TGTGCCACCAGCAGAGATTCCTACAGGGAGTCAAAACTGTTTTTT.

This clone is a singleton in its sample. V usage is TRBV9 and J usage is TRBJ2-2; the match to TRBD1 covers 11 bases. V trimming: 3 bases; J trimming: 8 bases; junction bases outside the gene matches: 6. Germline values: CDR1 SGDLS, CDR2 YYNGEE. The CDR3 loop spans 15 amino acids. CDR3 residues: CASSERTGGKGELFF. CDR3 sequence (DNA): TGTGCCAGCAGCGAGAGGACAGGGGGCAAAGGGGAGCTGTTTTTT.

The genes are TRBV19 and TRBJ1-5, with D uncertain. V lost 5 bases and J 4 bases, leaving 9 bases between the germline ends. The CDR3 loop spans 13 amino acids. Germline-derived CDR1 and CDR2 are LNHDA and SQIVND (reference sequence). As DNA, the CDR3 is TGTGCCAGTAGTTACAGTCTTAATCAGCCCCAGCATTTT. Protein: CASSYSLNQPQHF.

The V and J genes are TRBV6-5 and TRBJ2-7, with a possible D match to TRBD1 (6 bases). The V gene's germline CDR1 is MNHEY and CDR2 SVGAGI. The CDR3 sequence is 16 residues long. The ends were cut back, 2 bases at V and 3 bases at J, with 17 bases in the middle. CDR3 residues: CASSYGRSGAGYEQYF. The CDR3, as DNA: TGTGCCAGCAGTTACGGGCGATCAGGGGCCGGCTACGAGCAGTACTTC.

The sample holds a few counts of this clone. The chain joins TRBV6-2 or TRBV6-3 to TRBJ1-5; D is perhaps TRBD1 (5 bases). The CDR3 is made up of 13 amino acids. V shed 4 bases and J shed 7 bases, with 11 bases lying between them. Germline V gives CDR1 MNHEY, CDR2 SVGEGT. The CDR3 region is CASSLTGRQPQHF. Here the CDR3 DNA reads TGTGCCAGCAGTTTAACAGGCCGACAGCCCCAGCATTTT.

The gene calls are TRBV3-1 (or the pseudogene TRBV3-2) and TRBJ2-7; no definite D call. The ends were cut back, 4 bases at V and 5 bases at J, with 21 bases in the middle. This CDR3 has 16 residues. Germline loops: CDR1 LGHDT, CDR2 YNNKEL (reference sequence). CDR3 in DNA: TGTGCCAGCAGCCCCCTTGGCGGATTTGTGGATCACGAGCAGTACTTC. This codes for CASSPLGGFVDHEQYF.

The chain employs TRBV10-1 and TRBJ2-2, with D hard to call. In germline, CDR1 is WNHNN, CDR2 SYGVQD (reference sequence). The CDR3 extends over 14 amino acids. V dropped 8 bases and J dropped 1 base, with 11 bases sitting between them. CDR3 DNA sequence: TGCGCCAGCCGTTACAGTATGAACACCGGGGAGCTGTTTTTT. Translation: CASRYSMNTGELFF.

This clone was counted only a few times. The chain couples TRBV5-1 to TRBJ2-2; 8 bases agree with TRBD1. The germline gives CDR1 SGHRS, CDR2 YFSETQ. V trimming: 4 bases; J trimming: 0 bases; junction bases outside the gene matches: 5. The CDR3 is 16 residues long. The CDR3 is CASSDETGANTGELFF. The CDR3, as DNA: TGCGCCAGCAGCGACGAGACAGGGGCGAACACCGGGGAGCTGTTTTTT.

This clone has just a few counts. The chain carries TRBV7-9 and TRBJ2-2; a weak D match, TRBD2 (6 bases). The V end was cut by 0 bases, the J end by 4 bases, with 6 bases between. CDR1 is SEHNR and CDR2 is FQNEAQ in the germline V gene (reference sequence). The CDR3 runs 14 residues. The CDR3 DNA reads as TGTGCCAGCAGCTTAGCGGGGGGCACCGGGGAGCTGTTTTTT. This codes for CASSLAGGTGELFF.

This chain uses TRBV5-8 with TRBJ2-7; D might be TRBD2 (6 bases). The germline gives CDR1 SGHTS, CDR2 YDEGEE. The CDR3 spans 16 residues. Trimming took 4 bases from V and 0 from J, leaving 17 bases between them. CDR3: CASSPLRDSSSYEQYF. For the CDR3, the DNA is TGTGCCAGCAGCCCCCTCCGGGACTCAAGCTCCTACGAGCAGTACTTC. Complete variable domain (other parts from reference TRBV5-8 and TRBJ2-7): EAGVTQSPTHLIKTRGQQATLRCSPISGHTSVYWYQQALGLGLQFLLWYDEGEERNRGNFPPRFSGRQFPNYSSELNVNALELEDSALYLCASSPLRDSSSYEQYFGPGTRLTVT.